This TCR beta chain was recorded in a study of T cells after yellow fever vaccination. The study's findings and limits: Boosting was followed by the reappearance of most primary-vaccination clones (approximately 95% CD4, around 86% CD8). It was a small share of clonotypes that appeared in both CD4 and CD8 compartments.

Using its own MiXCR run on the 5' RACE reads, TCRdb lists one record per CDR3 protein. The data show approximately 110,000 distinct CDR3 sequences, 7% to 8.5% seen once. Germline V gives CDR1 DFQATT, CDR2 SNEGSKA (reference sequence). This CDR3 spans 15 amino acids. V lost 2 bases and J 0 bases, leaving 11 bases between the germline ends. This clonotype was seen at least ten times. Its specificity is not known. The TCR originated in a young man who received the YFV17D yellow fever vaccine. The sample was CD8+ T cells sorted from PBMCs, taken 45 days after the yellow fever booster vaccination. This chain joins TRBV20-1 and TRBJ2-1, with a tentative D call TRBD2 (6 bases). This CDR3 is CSARLSGFSYNEQFF. In nucleotides, the CDR3 is TGCAGTGCTAGATTAAGCGGGTTCTCCTACAATGAGCAGTTCTTC.